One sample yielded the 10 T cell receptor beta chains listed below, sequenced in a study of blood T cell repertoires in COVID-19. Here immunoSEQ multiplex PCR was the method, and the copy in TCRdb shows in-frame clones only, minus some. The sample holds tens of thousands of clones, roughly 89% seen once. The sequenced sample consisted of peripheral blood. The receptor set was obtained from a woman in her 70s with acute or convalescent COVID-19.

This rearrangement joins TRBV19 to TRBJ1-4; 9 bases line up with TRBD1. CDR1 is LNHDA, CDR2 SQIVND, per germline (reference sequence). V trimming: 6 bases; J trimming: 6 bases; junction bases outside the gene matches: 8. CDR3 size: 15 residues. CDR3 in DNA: TGTGCCAGTAGGGGACAGGGTTTCGTGGATGAAAAACTGTTTTTT. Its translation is CASRGQGFVDEKLFF.

The CDR3 spells CASSQERPEDTQYF. CDR3 DNA sequence: TGTGCCAGCAGCCAAGAACGGCCGGAGGATACGCAGTATTTT. The chain couples TRBV3-1 (or the pseudogene TRBV3-2) to TRBJ2-3, with D hard to call. Germline CDR1 LGHDT, CDR2 YNNKEL (reference sequence). Trimming shortened V by 0 bases and J by 6 bases, and 10 bases separated the two germline ends. The CDR3 covers 14 residues.

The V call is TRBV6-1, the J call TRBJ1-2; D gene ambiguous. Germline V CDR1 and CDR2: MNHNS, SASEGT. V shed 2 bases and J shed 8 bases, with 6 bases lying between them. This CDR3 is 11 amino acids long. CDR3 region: CASSESGGYTF. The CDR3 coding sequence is TGTGCCAGCAGTGAATCGGGGGGCTACACCTTC.

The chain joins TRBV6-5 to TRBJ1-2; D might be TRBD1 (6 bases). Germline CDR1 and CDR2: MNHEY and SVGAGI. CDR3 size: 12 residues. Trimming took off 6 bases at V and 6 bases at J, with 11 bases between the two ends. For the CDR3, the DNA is TGTGCCAGCAGATCGGGGGGCGATGGCTACACCTTC. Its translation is CASRSGGDGYTF.

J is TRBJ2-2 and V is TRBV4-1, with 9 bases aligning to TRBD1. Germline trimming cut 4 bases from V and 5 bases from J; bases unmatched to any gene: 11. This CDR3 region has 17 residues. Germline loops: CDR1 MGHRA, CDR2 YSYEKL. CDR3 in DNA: TGCGCCAGCAGCCCACGTAGACAGGGGGTCGGGACCGGGGAGCTGTTTTTT. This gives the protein CASSPRRQGVGTGELFF.

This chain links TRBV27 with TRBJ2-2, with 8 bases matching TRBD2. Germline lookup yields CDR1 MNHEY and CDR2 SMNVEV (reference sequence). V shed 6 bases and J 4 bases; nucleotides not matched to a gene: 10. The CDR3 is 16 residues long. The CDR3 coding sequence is TGTGCCAGCAGACCCTCGGGGGGGGCAGGCACCGGGGAGCTGTTTTTT. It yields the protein CASRPSGGAGTGELFF.

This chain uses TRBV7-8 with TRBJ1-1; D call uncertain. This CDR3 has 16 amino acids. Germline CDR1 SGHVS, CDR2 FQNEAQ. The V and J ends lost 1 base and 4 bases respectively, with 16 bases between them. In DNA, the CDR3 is TGTGCCAGCAGCTTAGGGGCAGGCCTGGGAGGCACTGAAGCTTTCTTT. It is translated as CASSLGAGLGGTEAFF.

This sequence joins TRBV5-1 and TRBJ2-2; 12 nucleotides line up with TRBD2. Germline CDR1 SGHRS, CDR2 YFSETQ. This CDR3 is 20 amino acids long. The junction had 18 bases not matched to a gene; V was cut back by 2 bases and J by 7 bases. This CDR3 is CASSFPLGTSGSLGIGELFF. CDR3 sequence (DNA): TGCGCCAGCAGCTTTCCCCTAGGGACTAGCGGGTCCCTTGGCATCGGGGAGCTGTTTTTT. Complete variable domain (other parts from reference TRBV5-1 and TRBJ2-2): KAGVTQTPRYLIKTRGQQVTLSCSPISGHRSVSWYQQTPGQGLQFLFEYFSETQRNKGNFPGRFSGRQFSNSRSEMNVSTLELGDSALYLCASSFPLGTSGSLGIGELFFGEGSRLTVL.

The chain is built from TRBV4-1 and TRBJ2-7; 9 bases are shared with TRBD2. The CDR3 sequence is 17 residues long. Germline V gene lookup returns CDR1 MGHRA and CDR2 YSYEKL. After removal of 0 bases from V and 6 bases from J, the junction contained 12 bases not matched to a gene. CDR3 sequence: CASSQDPAGGPNLEQYF. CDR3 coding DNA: TGCGCCAGCAGCCAAGACCCCGCGGGAGGGCCTAATCTCGAGCAGTACTTC.

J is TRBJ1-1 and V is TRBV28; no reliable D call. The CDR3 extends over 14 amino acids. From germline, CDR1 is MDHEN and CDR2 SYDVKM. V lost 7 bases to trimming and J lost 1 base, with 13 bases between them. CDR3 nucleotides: TGTGCCAGCATCACGGGGTATGGGAACACTGAAGCTTTCTTT. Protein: CASITGYGNTEAFF.